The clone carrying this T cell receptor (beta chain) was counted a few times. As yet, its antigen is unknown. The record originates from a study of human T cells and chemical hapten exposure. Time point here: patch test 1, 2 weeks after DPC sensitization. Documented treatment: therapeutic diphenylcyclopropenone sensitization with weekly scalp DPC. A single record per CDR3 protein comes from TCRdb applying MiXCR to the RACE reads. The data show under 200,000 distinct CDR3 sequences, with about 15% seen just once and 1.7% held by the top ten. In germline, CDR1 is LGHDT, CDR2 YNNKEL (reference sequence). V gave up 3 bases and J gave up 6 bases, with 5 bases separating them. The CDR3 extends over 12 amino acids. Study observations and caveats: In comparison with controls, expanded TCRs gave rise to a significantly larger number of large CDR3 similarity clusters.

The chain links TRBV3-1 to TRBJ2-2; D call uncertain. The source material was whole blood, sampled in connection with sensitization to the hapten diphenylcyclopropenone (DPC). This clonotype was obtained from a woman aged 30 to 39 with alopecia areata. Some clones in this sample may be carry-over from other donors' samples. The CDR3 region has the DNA TGTGCCAGCAGCCAGGGGTCCGGGGAGCTGTTTTTT. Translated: CASSQGSGELFF.